A single sample gave rise to the 21 T cell receptor beta chains below, sequenced in a study of control samples from healthy donors and cancer patients (dated by TCRdb to 2018 to 2020). The library was made by the immunoSEQ multiplex PCR assay. Not all clones reach the TCRdb copy of this immuneACCESS table, which keeps in-frame sequences only. Checked studies attribute under half of the gap to unresolved V genes and leave the rest unexplained. The sample yields some 120,000 clones; approximately 87% were counted once. The ten largest make up 2.9% of the sample. Sequencing was performed on blood. The receptors originated from a man aged 55 to 70 in good health.

The chain employs TRBV5-5 and TRBJ2-6; D gene uncertain. The germline V gene has CDR1 SGHKS and CDR2 YYEKEE (reference sequence). The V end lost 1 base, the J end lost 0 bases, and 5 bases lay between the germline ends. The CDR3 contains 15 residues. The CDR3 region is CASSLSGSGANVLTF. The CDR3 DNA reads TGTGCCAGCAGCTTGTCAGGCTCTGGGGCCAACGTCCTGACTTTC. Combining the CDR3 with reference TRBV5-5 and TRBJ2-6 gives the whole variable domain DAGVTQSPTHLIKTRGQQVTLRCSPISGHKSVSWYQQVLGQGPQFIFQYYEKEERGRGNFPDRFSARQFPNYSSELNVNALLLGDSALYLCASSLSGSGANVLTFGAGSRLTVL.

This sequence joins TRBV7-2 and TRBJ1-2; TRBD1 aligns across 8 bases. CDR3 length: 17 amino acids. Looked up from germline, CDR1 is SGHTA and CDR2 is FQGNSA. The V gene end was trimmed by 4 bases and the J gene end by 4 bases; junction bases not matched to a gene: 14. CDR3 in DNA: TGTGCCAGCAGCTCAACTAAGACAGGGGTTCGTATCTATGGCTACACCTTC. It specifies CASSSTKTGVRIYGYTF.

V usage is TRBV3-1 (or the pseudogene TRBV3-2) and J usage is TRBJ1-1; D gene ambiguous. The germline V gene encodes CDR1 LGHDT and CDR2 YNNKEL (reference sequence). V was cut by 1 base and J by 5 bases, with 11 bases left in between. The CDR3 has 14 residues. The CDR3 DNA is TGTGCCAGCAGCCAAGGGTTTGTCGGGACTGAAGCTTTCTTT. Translated, it gives CASSQGFVGTEAFF.

This clone was seen a single time. The chain recombines TRBV11-2 with TRBJ2-7; D gene uncertain. V lost 1 base, J lost 0 bases, and 13 bases lay in between. CDR3 length equals 16 residues. CDR1 is SGHAT, CDR2 FQNNGV, per germline. The CDR3 DNA reads as TGTGCCAGCAGCTTAGTGGCCGCCTTCGTCTCCTACGAGCAGTACTTC. The encoded protein is CASSLVAAFVSYEQYF. Full variable domain (outside the CDR3, taken from reference TRBV11-2 and TRBJ2-7): EAGVAQSPRYKIIEKRQSVAFWCNPISGHATLYWYQQILGQGPKLLIQFQNNGVVDDSQLPKDRFSAERLKGVDSTLKIQPAKLEDSAVYLCASSLVAAFVSYEQYFGPGTRLTVT.

This rearrangement joins TRBV7-3 to TRBJ1-6; 9 bases line up with TRBD1. The CDR3 is 15 residues long. Trimming cost V 3 bases and J 5 bases; bases outside gene matches: 2. Germline values: CDR1 SGHTA, CDR2 FQGTGA. CDR3 in amino acids: CASSLGQGDNSPLHF. CDR3 nucleotides: TGTGCCAGCAGCTTGGGACAGGGAGATAATTCACCCCTCCACTTT. The entire variable domain, with the rest obtained from reference TRBV7-3 and TRBJ1-6, is as follows: GAGVSQTPSNKVTEKGKYVELRCDPISGHTALYWYRQSLGQGPEFLIYFQGTGAADDSGLPNDRFFAVRPEGSVSTLKIQRTERGDSAVYLCASSLGQGDNSPLHFGNGTRLTVT.

The chain couples TRBV7-3 to TRBJ2-1, with D hard to call. Germline V gene data show CDR1 as SGHTA and CDR2 as FQGTGA. Trimming removed 0 bases at V and 0 bases at J, with 6 bases between. This CDR3 comprises 15 residues. DNA for the CDR3: TGTGCCAGCAGCTTAACATCCAGCTCCTACAATGAGCAGTTCTTC. It encodes CASSLTSSSYNEQFF. Supplemented by reference TRBV7-3 and TRBJ2-1, the full variable domain reads GAGVSQTPSNKVTEKGKYVELRCDPISGHTALYWYRQSLGQGPEFLIYFQGTGAADDSGLPNDRFFAVRPEGSVSTLKIQRTERGDSAVYLCASSLTSSSYNEQFFGPGTRLTVL.

The genes are TRBV30 and TRBJ1-6; 7 nucleotides agree with TRBD1. Germline lookup yields CDR1 GTSNPN and CDR2 SVGIG (reference sequence). The CDR3 contains 16 residues. J gave up 7 bases and V 0 bases, and 9 bases lay outside the gene matches. The CDR3 loop is CAWSVGTGQLNSPLHF. In DNA, the CDR3 is TGTGCCTGGAGTGTAGGGACGGGACAGCTAAATTCACCCCTCCACTTT.

This chain's CDR3 is CASSLFPTGGYGYTF. The DNA of the CDR3 is TGTGCCAGCAGCTTATTTCCGACAGGGGGCTATGGCTACACCTTC. The V gene is TRBV7-3, the J gene TRBJ1-2; 9 bases are a match to TRBD1. This CDR3 region has 15 residues. The junction had 5 bases not matched to a gene; V was cut back by 2 bases and J by 4 bases. Germline CDR1 SGHTA, CDR2 FQGTGA.

The V and J genes are TRBV7-9 and TRBJ2-3; no firm D call. V was pared by 3 bases and J by 5 bases, with 9 bases between. The CDR3 loop spans 13 amino acids. Germline V gives CDR1 SEHNR, CDR2 FQNEAQ (reference sequence). CDR3 coding DNA: TGTGCCAGCAGCTTGGTTTCTCGAGATACGCAGTATTTT. It specifies CASSLVSRDTQYF.

CDR3 residues: CASRPPGGVTGELFF. In DNA form, the CDR3 reads TGCGCCAGCAGACCCCCAGGGGGCGTCACCGGGGAGCTGTTTTTT. The J gene is TRBJ2-2, the V gene TRBV5-1; 8 bases agree with TRBD1. The germline CDR1 and CDR2 sequences are SGHRS and YFSETQ. V was clipped by 5 bases and J by 4 bases; unmatched bases: 7. The CDR3 sequence is 15 residues long.

The chain joins TRBV12-3 or TRBV12-4 to TRBJ1-2; 7 bases align to TRBD1. J gave up 3 bases and V 6 bases, and 4 bases lay outside the gene matches. This CDR3 contains 13 residues. The CDR3 DNA is TGTGCCAGCAGCAGAGGGGGCCACTATGGCTACACCTTC. This encodes CASSRGGHYGYTF.

This chain joins TRBV19 and TRBJ2-3, with D maybe TRBD2 (7 bases). The CDR3 loop spans 14 amino acids. The germline V and J ends were trimmed by 10 bases and 6 bases, with 20 bases remaining between them. CDR1 and CDR2 (germline): LNHDA, SQIVND (reference sequence). The CDR3 loop is CATNQGGGPDTQYF. The DNA of the CDR3 is TGTGCCACCAATCAGGGAGGGGGTCCGGATACGCAGTATTTT. The full variable domain, with the rest looked up from reference TRBV19 and TRBJ2-3, is DGGITQSPKYLFRKEGQNVTLSCEQNLNHDAMYWYRQDPGQGLRLIYYSQIVNDFQKGDIAEGYSVSREKKESFPLTVTSAQKNPTAFYLCATNQGGGPDTQYFGPGTRLTVL.

The chain employs TRBV7-2 and TRBJ2-2, with unresolved D. The CDR3 is 14 amino acids. Germline values: CDR1 SGHTA, CDR2 FQGNSA. V was cut by 6 bases and J by 4 bases, with 12 bases left in between. CDR3 sequence (DNA): TGTGCCAGCAGTTTTGGGTGGGGCACCGGGGAGCTGTTTTTT. Translated: CASSFGWGTGELFF.

This clone came up a few times. The chain links TRBV28 to TRBJ1-5; no reliable D call. CDR1 MDHEN and CDR2 SYDVKM come from the germline V gene. The V and J ends lost 3 bases and 4 bases respectively, with 13 bases between them. The CDR3 is 15 residues long. CDR3 sequence reads: CASSFGSDSNQPQHF. The DNA for the CDR3 is TGTGCCAGCAGTTTCGGATCCGACTCGAATCAGCCCCAGCATTTT.

The chain uses TRBV28 and TRBJ1-2; 7 positions agree with TRBD1. The CDR3 contains 15 residues. The germline V gene has CDR1 MDHEN and CDR2 SYDVKM. V gave up 5 bases and J gave up 2 bases; unmatched junction bases: 8. The CDR3 DNA sequence: TGTGCCAGCAGTCCCGGGGACAGCCTGAACTATGGCTACACCTTC. The encoded protein is CASSPGDSLNYGYTF.

The chain uses TRBV5-5 and TRBJ1-4; possible D gene TRBD1, 5 bases. Germline CDR1 and CDR2: SGHKS and YYEKEE (reference sequence). The CDR3 loop spans 15 amino acids. Trimming pared 0 bases from V and 5 bases from J, leaving 11 bases between. This chain's CDR3 is CASSLVLGANEKLFF. The DNA of the CDR3 is TGTGCCAGCAGCTTGGTTCTCGGGGCGAATGAAAAACTGTTTTTT.

This chain joins TRBV7-3 and TRBJ2-2, with D perhaps TRBD1 (5 bases). CDR1 is SGHTA and CDR2 is FQGTGA in the germline V gene. Trimming removed 6 bases at V and 6 bases at J, with 8 bases between. The CDR3 has 12 residues. The CDR3 region has the DNA TGTGCCAGCAGTGAAGGGGCCGGGGAGCTGTTTTTT. Translating it yields CASSEGAGELFF.

The chain is built from TRBV7-6 and TRBJ2-7; D may correspond to TRBD1 or TRBD2 (5 bases each). The CDR3 totals 15 residues. CDR1 is SGHVS and CDR2 is FNYEAQ in the germline V gene. Trimming stripped 3 bases from V and 0 bases from J, with 12 bases between. Here the CDR3 reads CASSFGDVSSYEQYF. DNA of the CDR3: TGTGCCAGCAGCTTTGGGGACGTCAGCTCCTACGAGCAGTACTTC.

The chain carries TRBV19 and TRBJ1-3; D uncertain. CDR1 is LNHDA and CDR2 is SQIVND in the germline V gene (reference sequence). The CDR3 consists of 14 residues. Trimming took 7 bases from V and 0 from J, leaving 10 bases between them. CDR3 sequence reads: CASTQGSSGNTIYF. In DNA, the CDR3 is TGTGCCAGTACCCAAGGCTCCTCTGGAAACACCATATATTTT.

The V and J genes are TRBV14 and TRBJ1-1; no reliable D call. Germline V gives CDR1 SGHDN, CDR2 FVKESK. The CDR3 spans 13 residues. V was trimmed by 0 bases and J by 2 bases, leaving 4 bases between them. The CDR3 DNA sequence: TGTGCCAGCAGCCAAGAAACCAACACTGAAGCTTTCTTT. Translated: CASSQETNTEAFF.

The CDR3 sequence: CSARAYGYTF. The CDR3 DNA sequence: TGCAGTGCTAGAGCGTATGGCTACACCTTC. This sequence joins TRBV20-1 and TRBJ1-2; D not resolved. Trimming removed 1 base at V and 5 bases at J, with 2 bases between. This CDR3 is 10 amino acids long. The germline V gene encodes CDR1 DFQATT and CDR2 SNEGSKA (reference sequence).